Listed here is a single T cell receptor (beta chain). Antigen unknown. TCRdb used MiXCR to reprocess the RT-PCR reads, holding one entry per CDR3 protein. The sample shows about 520,000 distinct CDR3 sequences, less than 30% of them seen only once. The data were obtained in a study of response to subunit inactivated influenza vaccine. Study outcomes and limitations: Seasonal influenza vaccination, on each occasion, was suggested by the authors to recruit few new T cells.

The V end lost 1 base, the J end lost 10 bases, and 17 bases lay between the germline ends. The CDR3 length is 15 residues. This specimen consisted of CD4+ T cells sorted from PBMCs, obtained less than 6 days after vaccination. The TCR originated in a middle-aged man who received an inactivated influenza vaccine. The chain joins TRBV12-3 or TRBV12-4 to TRBJ2-1; D remains unclear. CDR3 amino acids: CASSLGLGLNSEQFF. The CDR3 region has the DNA TGTGCCAGCAGTTTAGGGCTTGGCCTTAACAGCGAGCAGTTCTTC.